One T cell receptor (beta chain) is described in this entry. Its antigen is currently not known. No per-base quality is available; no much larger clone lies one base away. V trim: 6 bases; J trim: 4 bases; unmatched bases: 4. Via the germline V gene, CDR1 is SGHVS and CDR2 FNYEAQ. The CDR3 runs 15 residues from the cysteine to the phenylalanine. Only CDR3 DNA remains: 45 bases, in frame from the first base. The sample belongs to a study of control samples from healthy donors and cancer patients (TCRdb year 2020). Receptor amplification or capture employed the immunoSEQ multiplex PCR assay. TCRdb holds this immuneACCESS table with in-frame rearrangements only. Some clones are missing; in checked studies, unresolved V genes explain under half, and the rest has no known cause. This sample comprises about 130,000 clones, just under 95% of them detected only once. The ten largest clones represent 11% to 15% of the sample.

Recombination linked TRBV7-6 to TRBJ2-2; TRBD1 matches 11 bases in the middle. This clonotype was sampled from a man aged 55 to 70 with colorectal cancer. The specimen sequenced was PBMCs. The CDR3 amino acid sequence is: CASSYGTGGTGELFF. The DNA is TGTGCCAGCAGTTACGGGACAGGGGGCACCGGGGAGCTGTTTTTT.